This TCR beta chain was documented in a study of blood T cell repertoires in COVID-19. Study-level background: Donors in the United States, Italy and Spain gave samples during acute or convalescent COVID-19. T cells, B-cell-depleted T cells, or PBMCs supplied cDNA or gDNA.

Authors' analysis steps: How many nucleated cells were present was estimated from reference gene primer amplification. Profiled with immunoSEQ multiplex PCR; TCRdb holds only in-frame clones, not every one. V and J calls and clone size are those listed in that table; D and trimming were worked out from the DNA. The table includes around 100,000 clones, 75% to 90% detected once. This CDR3 spans 14 amino acids. The V gene lost 4 bases and the J gene lost 9 bases, with 16 bases spanning the gap. CDR1 SNHLY and CDR2 FYNNEI come from the germline V gene. The sample taken for sequencing was peripheral blood. The clonotype comes from a woman aged 65 to 85 with acute or convalescent COVID-19. The chain joins TRBV2 to TRBJ2-1; D perhaps matches TRBD2 (6 bases). The CDR3, as DNA: TGTGCCAGCAGTGGGGAAGGGGACTGGGGTGAGCAGTTCTTC. Translation gives CASSGEGDWGEQFF.